This T cell receptor (beta chain) was sequenced for a study of cytomegalovirus exposure and HLA in healthy donors. Overall study: Inside one of the first data releases sat around 85 million unique TCRs taken from HLA-typed donors.

Findings and limits, study-wide: Immune exposure data for these donors was limited to CMV serostatus. Equally common other TCR beta chains were less clonally expanded than HLA-associated ones, a later analysis found. Rarity held for most TCR sequences, but there were some public TCRs that occurred in many donors.

Germline V gene data show CDR1 as SGDLS and CDR2 as YYNGEE. CDR3 size: 16 residues. The V end lost 1 base, the J end lost 4 bases, and 18 bases lay between the germline ends. This PCR relied on a set of 60 Vbeta primers and 13 Jbeta primers. The data were produced by immunoSEQ multiplex PCR, yet TCRdb's version contains in-frame clones alone and is incomplete. The sample records roughly 180,000 clones, roughly 84% being singletons. About this clone itself: Antigen: not known.

V is TRBV9 and J is TRBJ2-7; D uncertain. Source material: PBMCs. This clonotype originated in a boy between 5 and 17 years old in good health and CMV-seronegative. CDR3 sequence (DNA): TGTGCCAGCAGCGTACGGTGGGCCCTTAGAGCATACGAGCAGTACTTC. Its translation is CASSVRWALRAYEQYF.